Below are 17 T cell receptor beta chains sequenced from a single sample in a study of T cells in Graves' hyperthyroidism and ophthalmopathy. The investigators amplified TCR beta CDR3 regions from RNA transcripts. The TCR CDR3 first-round RT-PCR relied on the HTBI primer set. TCRdb re-called the multiplex PCR reads with MiXCR, one entry per CDR3 protein. The data hold about half a million distinct CDR3 sequences, with around 16% observed a single time. The sequencing input was blood. The source of these receptors is a woman between 25 and 40 years old with Graves' ophthalmopathy.

In this sample, this clonotype turned up many times. The chain joins TRBV27 to TRBJ2-3; 15 bases line up with TRBD2. V dropped 6 bases and J dropped 2; count of bases not matched to a gene: 15. The CDR3 spans 20 residues. CDR1 MNHEY and CDR2 SMNVEV come from the germline V gene (reference sequence). The CDR3 is CASSPIEGLAGGGDTDTQYF. CDR3 sequence (DNA): TGTGCCAGCAGCCCTATCGAGGGACTAGCGGGAGGCGGGGACACAGATACGCAGTATTTT.

This clonotype was detected many times. This chain connects TRBV20-1 to TRBJ2-2; TRBD2 is a possible D gene (5 bases). Between the trimmed V and J ends, which lost 1 base and 8 bases, there was a span of 8 bases. Germline V gives CDR1 DFQATT, CDR2 SNEGSKA (reference sequence). This CDR3 comprises 12 residues. CDR3 nucleotide sequence: TGCAGTGCTAGAGTTAAGCGGGGGGAGCTGTTTTTT. Translated: CSARVKRGELFF.

This sequence joins TRBV6-2 or TRBV6-3 and TRBJ1-4, with 9 bases lining up with TRBD1. The germline V gene encodes CDR1 MNHEY and CDR2 SVGEGT. Trimming removed 4 bases from V and 1 base from J; junction bases left unmatched: 10. The CDR3 totals 18 residues. CDR3 region: CASSSNLGQGRTNEKLFF. In DNA, the CDR3 is TGTGCCAGCAGTTCTAACCTGGGACAGGGAAGAACTAATGAAAAACTGTTTTTT.

This clonotype was counted a few times. The chain combines TRBV20-1 with TRBJ1-5; possibly TRBD1 for D (6 bases). The ends were cut back, 1 base at V and 2 bases at J, with 15 bases in the middle. Germline lookup yields CDR1 DFQATT and CDR2 SNEGSKA (reference sequence). This CDR3 is built from 16 residues. The CDR3 nucleotides read TGCAGTGCTAGAGTCCCGTTACAGGGTGGCAATCAGCCCCAGCATTTT. This encodes CSARVPLQGGNQPQHF.

This clonotype was detected a few times. This sequence joins TRBV5-4 and TRBJ1-1, with no clear D. Trimming left V 4 bases short and J 3 bases short, with 25 bases between. Looked up from germline, CDR1 is SGHNT and CDR2 is YYREEE (reference sequence). The CDR3 extends over 18 amino acids. CDR3 in DNA: TGTGCCAGCAGCGCCGGGAGGGCGCGGTCGTCCAAGGACACTGAAGCTTTCTTT. Its protein product is CASSAGRARSSKDTEAFF.

The V gene is TRBV14, the J gene TRBJ2-3, with 7 bases lining up with TRBD2. The trim removed 4 bases at V and 4 bases at J, leaving 5 bases unmatched. CDR3 size: 14 residues. The germline CDR1 and CDR2 sequences are SGHDN and FVKESK. The CDR3: CASSRAGPADTQYF. The CDR3 DNA is TGTGCCAGCAGCCGAGCGGGACCGGCAGATACGCAGTATTTT. Supplemented by reference TRBV14 and TRBJ2-3, the full variable domain reads EAGVTQFPSHSVIEKGQTVTLRCDPISGHDNLYWYRRVMGKEIKFLLHFVKESKQDESGMPNNRFLAERTGGTYSTLKVQPAELEDSGVYFCASSRAGPADTQYFGPGTRLTVL.

This clonotype was found a few times. The chain carries TRBV7-9 and TRBJ2-1; 12 nucleotides match TRBD2. The CDR3 extends over 17 amino acids. J was trimmed by 5 bases and V by 5 bases; bases with no gene match: 10. CDR1 is SEHNR, CDR2 FQNEAQ, per germline (reference sequence). Written as DNA, the CDR3 is TGTGCCAGCAGCCCTGGACTAGCGGGGCCCCCAGACAATGAGCAGTTCTTC. Translation: CASSPGLAGPPDNEQFF.

This clonotype has ten or more counts. The J gene is TRBJ1-5, the V gene TRBV20-1; D perhaps matches TRBD1 (5 bases). The CDR3 totals 13 residues. Germline values: CDR1 DFQATT, CDR2 SNEGSKA (reference sequence). V was clipped by 3 bases and J by 12 bases, with 18 bases between them. CDR3 sequence (DNA): TGCAGTGCTAGGGGGGACCGCGGTATGAGCCAGCATTTT. This translates into CSARGDRGMSQHF.

This clonotype was seen repeatedly, ten times or more. V usage is TRBV7-9 and J usage is TRBJ1-1; no clear D. V was trimmed by 5 bases and J by 3 bases, leaving 10 bases between them. CDR1 and CDR2 from the germline V gene are SEHNR and FQNEAQ (reference sequence). The CDR3 totals 13 residues. CDR3 amino acids: CASSLGWDTEAFF. Here the CDR3 DNA reads TGTGCCAGCAGCCTCGGGTGGGACACTGAAGCTTTCTTT.

This clonotype was seen more than once but under ten times. The chain combines TRBV27 with TRBJ1-5; weak D call: TRBD1 (5 bases). CDR3 length equals 15 residues. Germline V CDR1 and CDR2: MNHEY, SMNVEV (reference sequence). V gave up 0 bases and J gave up 3 bases, with 9 bases separating them. The CDR3 DNA reads TGTGCCAGCAGTTTATCCGCAGGGATCAATCAGCCCCAGCATTTT. Protein: CASSLSAGINQPQHF.

This clonotype came up once. The chain couples TRBV28 to TRBJ2-7; unclear D gene. Trimming took 1 base from V and 5 from J, leaving 6 bases between them. Per germline, CDR1 MDHEN and CDR2 SYDVKM. The CDR3 is 12 amino acids. The CDR3 sequence is CASSLFSNEQYF. In DNA form, the CDR3 reads TGTGCCAGCAGTTTATTCTCTAACGAGCAGTACTTC.

This clonotype was counted many times. This sequence joins TRBV3-1 and TRBJ1-2; D is undetermined. The V gene lost 0 bases and the J gene lost 1 base, with 6 bases spanning the gap. The CDR3 covers 14 residues. Germline V CDR1 and CDR2: LGHDT, YNNKEL (reference sequence). The CDR3 here is CASSQDALNYGYTF. The CDR3 DNA reads TGTGCCAGCAGCCAAGACGCGCTTAACTATGGCTACACCTTC. The full variable domain, rest sourced from reference TRBV3-1 and TRBJ1-2, is DTAVSQTPKYLVTQMGNDKSIKCEQNLGHDTMYWYKQDSKKFLKIMFSYNNKELIINETVPNRFSPKSPDKAHLNLHINSLELGDSAVYFCASSQDALNYGYTFGSGTRLTVV.

This chain connects TRBV3-1 to TRBJ2-2, with 9 positions matching TRBD2. CDR3 length equals 17 residues. With V trimmed by 0 bases and J by 8 bases, 10 bases remained unmatched. The germline CDR1 and CDR2 sequences are LGHDT and YNNKEL (reference sequence). The CDR3 reads CASSQDRLAGARGELFF. Written as DNA, the CDR3 is TGTGCCAGCAGCCAAGATCGGTTAGCGGGGGCTCGTGGGGAGCTGTTTTTT. Together with reference TRBV3-1 and TRBJ2-2, the CDR3 gives the full variable domain: DTAVSQTPKYLVTQMGNDKSIKCEQNLGHDTMYWYKQDSKKFLKIMFSYNNKELIINETVPNRFSPKSPDKAHLNLHINSLELGDSAVYFCASSQDRLAGARGELFFGEGSRLTVL.

This clonotype has only a few counts. This chain links TRBV6-2 or TRBV6-3 with TRBJ2-7; D uncertain. CDR3 length equals 14 residues. Germline CDR1 reads MNHEY; CDR2 reads SVGEGT. The V gene lost 7 bases and the J gene lost 3 bases, with 16 bases spanning the gap. The CDR3 DNA follows: TGTGCCAGCAAGGGTGTGAAGGAACACTACGAGCAGTACTTC. Protein: CASKGVKEHYEQYF.

In this sample, this clonotype turned up many times. The J gene is TRBJ2-7, the V gene TRBV5-5, with D tentatively TRBD2 (6 bases). The CDR3 length is 15 residues. V lost 4 bases to trimming and J lost 2 bases, with 16 bases between them. The germline V gene has CDR1 SGHKS and CDR2 YYEKEE (reference sequence). The CDR3 sequence is CASSPGPGETYEQYF. DNA for the CDR3: TGTGCCAGCAGCCCAGGGCCGGGAGAGACCTACGAGCAGTACTTC.

This chain connects TRBV27 to TRBJ2-1, with TRBD2 matching 12 bases. The length of the CDR3 is 18 residues. Trimming took 2 bases from V and 8 from J; bases not matched to a gene: 13. Germline V gene sequence: CDR1 MNHEY, CDR2 SMNVEV (reference sequence). DNA of the CDR3: TGTGCCAGCAGTTTACAGACCCTAGCGGGAGGGCTTAGTGATGAGCAGTTCTTC. As protein: CASSLQTLAGGLSDEQFF.

The chain employs TRBV28 and TRBJ2-3; 8 bases are a match to TRBD2. This CDR3 region has 16 residues. Germline CDR1 MDHEN, CDR2 SYDVKM. V trimming: 2 bases; J trimming: 1 base; junction bases outside the gene matches: 5. The CDR3 DNA reads as TGTGCCAGCAGTTTAAGCACTAGCGGAGGCACAGATACGCAGTATTTT. Amino acid sequence: CASSLSTSGGTDTQYF.